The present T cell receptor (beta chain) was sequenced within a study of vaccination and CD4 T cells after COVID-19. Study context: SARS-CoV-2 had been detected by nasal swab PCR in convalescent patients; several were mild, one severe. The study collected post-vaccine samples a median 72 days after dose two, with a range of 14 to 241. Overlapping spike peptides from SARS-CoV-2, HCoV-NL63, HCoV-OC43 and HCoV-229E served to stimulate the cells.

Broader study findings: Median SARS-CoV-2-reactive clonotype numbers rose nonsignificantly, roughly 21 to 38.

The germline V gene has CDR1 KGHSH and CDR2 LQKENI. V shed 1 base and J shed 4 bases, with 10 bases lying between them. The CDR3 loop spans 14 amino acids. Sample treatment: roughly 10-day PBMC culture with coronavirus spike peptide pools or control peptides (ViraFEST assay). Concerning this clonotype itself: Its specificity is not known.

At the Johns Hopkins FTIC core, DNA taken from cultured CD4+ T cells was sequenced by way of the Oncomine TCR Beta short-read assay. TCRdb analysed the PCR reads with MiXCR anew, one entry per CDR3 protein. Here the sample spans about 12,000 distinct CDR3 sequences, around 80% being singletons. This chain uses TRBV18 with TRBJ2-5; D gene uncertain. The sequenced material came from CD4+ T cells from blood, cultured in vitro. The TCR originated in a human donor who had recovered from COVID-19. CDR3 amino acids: CASSPQRGRETQYF. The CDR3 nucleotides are TGTGCCAGCTCACCACAACGCGGTCGAGAGACCCAGTACTTC.